This T cell receptor beta chain was retrieved from a study of radiotherapy plus CTLA-4 blockade in lung cancer. Regarding the study as a whole: Blood saw expansion of tumor-derived TCR clones after radiotherapy plus ipilimumab.

The method was immunoSEQ multiplex PCR; TCRdb's version includes in-frame clones alone and lacks a portion of them. The sample carries around 45,000 clones, 65% to 70% recorded once. CDR3 length: 13 residues. From germline, CDR1 is LNHDA and CDR2 SQIVND (reference sequence). Deletions cut 5 bases from V and 6 bases from J, with 14 bases between. As regards this clone: Its target is unknown.

The receptor comes from a human donor with non-small cell lung cancer who had a partial response to radiotherapy plus ipilimumab. The material sequenced was peripheral blood, taken from a patient treated with radiotherapy plus ipilimumab. The rearrangement joins TRBV19 to TRBJ2-7; tentatively, D is TRBD1 (5 bases). CDR3 sequence: CASSPQAPGEQYF. CDR3 sequence (DNA): TGTGCCAGTAGTCCACAGGCACCGGGCGAGCAGTACTTC.